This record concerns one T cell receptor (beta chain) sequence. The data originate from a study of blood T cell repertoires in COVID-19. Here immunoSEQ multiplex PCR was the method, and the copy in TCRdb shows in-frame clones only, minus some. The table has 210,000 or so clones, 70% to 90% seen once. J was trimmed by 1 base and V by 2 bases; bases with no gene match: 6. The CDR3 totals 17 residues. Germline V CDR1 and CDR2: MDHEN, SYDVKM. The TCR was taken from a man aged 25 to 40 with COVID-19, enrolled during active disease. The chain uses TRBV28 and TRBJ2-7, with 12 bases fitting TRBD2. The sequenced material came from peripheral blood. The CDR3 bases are TGTGCCAGCAGTTTACCTAGCGGGAGGGCAGGGTCCTACGAGCAGTACTTC. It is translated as CASSLPSGRAGSYEQYF.